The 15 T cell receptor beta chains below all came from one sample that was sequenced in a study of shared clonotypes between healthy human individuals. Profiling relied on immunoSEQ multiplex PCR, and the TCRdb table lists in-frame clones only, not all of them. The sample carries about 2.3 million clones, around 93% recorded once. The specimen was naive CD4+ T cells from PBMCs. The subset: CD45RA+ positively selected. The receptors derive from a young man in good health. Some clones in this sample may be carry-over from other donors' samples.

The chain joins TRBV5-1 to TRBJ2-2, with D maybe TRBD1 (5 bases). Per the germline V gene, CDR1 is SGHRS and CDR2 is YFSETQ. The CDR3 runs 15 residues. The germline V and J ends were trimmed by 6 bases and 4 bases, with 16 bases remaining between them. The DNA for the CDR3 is TGCGCCAGCACCCTTTATGGACAATCCACCGGGGAGCTGTTTTTT. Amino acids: CASTLYGQSTGELFF. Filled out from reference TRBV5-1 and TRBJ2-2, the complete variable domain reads KAGVTQTPRYLIKTRGQQVTLSCSPISGHRSVSWYQQTPGQGLQFLFEYFSETQRNKGNFPGRFSGRQFSNSRSEMNVSTLELGDSALYLCASTLYGQSTGELFFGEGSRLTVL.

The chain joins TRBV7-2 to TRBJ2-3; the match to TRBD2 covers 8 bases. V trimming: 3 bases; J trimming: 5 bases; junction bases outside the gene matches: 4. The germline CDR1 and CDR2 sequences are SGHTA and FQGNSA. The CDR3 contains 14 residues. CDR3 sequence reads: CASSFGLAIDTQYF. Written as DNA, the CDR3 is TGTGCCAGCAGCTTTGGACTAGCAATAGATACGCAGTATTTT.

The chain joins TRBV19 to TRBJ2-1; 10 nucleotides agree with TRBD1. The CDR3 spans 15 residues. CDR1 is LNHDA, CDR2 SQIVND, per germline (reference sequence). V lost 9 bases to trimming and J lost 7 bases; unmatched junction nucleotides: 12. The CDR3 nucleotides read TGTGCCAGCAGCTCACCGGGACAGGGGTTGAATGAGCAGTTCTTC. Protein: CASSSPGQGLNEQFF.

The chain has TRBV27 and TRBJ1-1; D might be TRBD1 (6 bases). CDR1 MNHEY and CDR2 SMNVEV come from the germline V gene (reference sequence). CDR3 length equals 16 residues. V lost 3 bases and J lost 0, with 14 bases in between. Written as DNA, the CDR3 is TGTGCCAGCAGTTTTGCTGGGGGCGCCCTGAACACTGAAGCTTTCTTT. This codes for CASSFAGGALNTEAFF.

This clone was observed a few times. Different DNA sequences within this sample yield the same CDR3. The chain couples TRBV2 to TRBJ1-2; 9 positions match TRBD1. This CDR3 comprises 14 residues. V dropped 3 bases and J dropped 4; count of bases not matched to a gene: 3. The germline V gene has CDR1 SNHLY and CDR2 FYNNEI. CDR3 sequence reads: CASSEGQGGYGYTF. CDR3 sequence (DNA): TGTGCCAGCAGTGAGGGACAGGGCGGCTATGGCTACACCTTC.

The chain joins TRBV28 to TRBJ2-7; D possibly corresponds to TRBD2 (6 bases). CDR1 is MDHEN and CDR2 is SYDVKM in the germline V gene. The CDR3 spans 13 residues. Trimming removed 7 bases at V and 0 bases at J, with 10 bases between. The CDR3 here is CASMGLPSYEQYF. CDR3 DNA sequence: TGTGCCAGCATGGGACTGCCCTCCTACGAGCAGTACTTC.

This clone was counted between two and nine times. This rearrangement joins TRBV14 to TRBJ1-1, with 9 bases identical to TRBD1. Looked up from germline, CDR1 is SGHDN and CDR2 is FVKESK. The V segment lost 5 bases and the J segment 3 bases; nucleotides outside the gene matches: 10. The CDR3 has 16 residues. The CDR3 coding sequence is TGTGCCAGCAGCTTTTTAGGACAGGGGATTTACACTGAAGCTTTCTTT. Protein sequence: CASSFLGQGIYTEAFF.

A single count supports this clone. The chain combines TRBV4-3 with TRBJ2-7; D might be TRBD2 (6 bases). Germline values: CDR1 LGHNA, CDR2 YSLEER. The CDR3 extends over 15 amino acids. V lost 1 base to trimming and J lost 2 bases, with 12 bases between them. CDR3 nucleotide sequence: TGCGCCAGCAGCCAAGGGTGGCGGGACGCCTACGAGCAGTACTTC. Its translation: CASSQGWRDAYEQYF.

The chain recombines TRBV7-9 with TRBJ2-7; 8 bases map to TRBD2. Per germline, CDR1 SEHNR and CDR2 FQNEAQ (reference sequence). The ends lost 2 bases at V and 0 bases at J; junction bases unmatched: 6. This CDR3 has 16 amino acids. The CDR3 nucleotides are TGTGCCAGCAGCTTAAGGCGGGAGGACCCCTCCTACGAGCAGTACTTC. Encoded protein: CASSLRREDPSYEQYF. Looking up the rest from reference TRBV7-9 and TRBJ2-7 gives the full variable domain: DTGVSQNPRHKITKRGQNVTFRCDPISEHNRLYWYRQTLGQGPEFLTYFQNEAQLEKSRLLSDRFSAERPKGSFSTLEIQRTEQGDSAMYLCASSLRREDPSYEQYFGPGTRLTVT.

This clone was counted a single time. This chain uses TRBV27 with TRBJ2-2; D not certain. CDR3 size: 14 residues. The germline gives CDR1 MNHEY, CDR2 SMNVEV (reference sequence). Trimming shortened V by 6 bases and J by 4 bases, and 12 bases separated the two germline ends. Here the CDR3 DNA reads TGTGCCAGCAGGCCCGGAAGGGCCACCGGGGAGCTGTTTTTT. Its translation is CASRPGRATGELFF.

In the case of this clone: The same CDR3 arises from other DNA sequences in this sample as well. The CDR3 coding sequence is TGTGCCAGCAGTGAAGGGGGGGACGGCTACACCTTC. Its protein is CASSEGGDGYTF. The V gene is TRBV6-1, the J gene TRBJ1-2; possible D gene TRBD1, 5 bases. The CDR3 loop spans 12 amino acids. Looked up from germline, CDR1 is MNHNS and CDR2 is SASEGT. V lost 1 base and J 8 bases, leaving 8 bases between the germline ends.

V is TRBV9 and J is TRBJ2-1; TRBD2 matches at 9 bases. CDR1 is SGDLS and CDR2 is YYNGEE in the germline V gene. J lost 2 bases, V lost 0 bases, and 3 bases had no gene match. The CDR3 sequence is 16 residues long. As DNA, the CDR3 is TGTGCCAGCAGCGTAGGTAGCGGGAGTCCCTACAATGAGCAGTTCTTC. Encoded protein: CASSVGSGSPYNEQFF.

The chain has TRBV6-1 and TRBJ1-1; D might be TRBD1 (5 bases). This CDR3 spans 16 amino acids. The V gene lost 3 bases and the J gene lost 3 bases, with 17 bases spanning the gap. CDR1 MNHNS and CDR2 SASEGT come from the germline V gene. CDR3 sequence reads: CASSDGGARGYTEAFF. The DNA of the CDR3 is TGTGCCAGCAGTGATGGAGGGGCACGGGGGTACACTGAAGCTTTCTTT.

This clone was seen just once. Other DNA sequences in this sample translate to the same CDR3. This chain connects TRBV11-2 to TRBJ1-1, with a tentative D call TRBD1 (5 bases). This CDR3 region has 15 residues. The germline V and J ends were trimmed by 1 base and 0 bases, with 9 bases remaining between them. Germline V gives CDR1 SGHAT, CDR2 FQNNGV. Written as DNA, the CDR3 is TGTGCCAGCAGCTTAGCGGCGGGGGTGAACACTGAAGCTTTCTTT. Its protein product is CASSLAAGVNTEAFF. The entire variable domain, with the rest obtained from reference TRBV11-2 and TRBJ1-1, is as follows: EAGVAQSPRYKIIEKRQSVAFWCNPISGHATLYWYQQILGQGPKLLIQFQNNGVVDDSQLPKDRFSAERLKGVDSTLKIQPAKLEDSAVYLCASSLAAGVNTEAFFGQGTRLTVV.

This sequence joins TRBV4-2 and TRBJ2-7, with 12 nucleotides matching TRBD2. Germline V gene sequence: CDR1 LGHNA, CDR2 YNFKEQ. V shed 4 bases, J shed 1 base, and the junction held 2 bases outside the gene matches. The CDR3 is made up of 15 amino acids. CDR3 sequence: CASSLGLAGSYEQYF. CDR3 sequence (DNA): TGTGCCAGCAGCCTAGGACTAGCGGGATCCTACGAGCAGTACTTC.